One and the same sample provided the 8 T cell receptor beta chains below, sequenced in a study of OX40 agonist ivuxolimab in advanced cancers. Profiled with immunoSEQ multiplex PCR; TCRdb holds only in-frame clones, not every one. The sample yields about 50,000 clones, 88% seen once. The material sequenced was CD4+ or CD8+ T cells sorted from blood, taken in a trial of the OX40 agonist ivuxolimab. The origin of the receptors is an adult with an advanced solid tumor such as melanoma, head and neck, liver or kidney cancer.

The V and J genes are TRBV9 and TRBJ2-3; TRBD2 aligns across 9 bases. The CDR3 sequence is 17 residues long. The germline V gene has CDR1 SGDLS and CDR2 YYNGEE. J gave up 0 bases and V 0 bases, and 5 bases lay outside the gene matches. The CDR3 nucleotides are TGTGCCAGCAGCGTAGCTGGCCTAGCGGGAAGCACAGATACGCAGTATTTT. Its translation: CASSVAGLAGSTDTQYF.

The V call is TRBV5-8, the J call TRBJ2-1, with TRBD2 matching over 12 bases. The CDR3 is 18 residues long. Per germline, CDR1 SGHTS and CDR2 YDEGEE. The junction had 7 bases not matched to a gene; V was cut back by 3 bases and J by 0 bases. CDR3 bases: TGTGCCAGCAGCTCAATGGGACTAGCGGGCCCCTCCTACAATGAGCAGTTCTTC. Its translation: CASSSMGLAGPSYNEQFF.

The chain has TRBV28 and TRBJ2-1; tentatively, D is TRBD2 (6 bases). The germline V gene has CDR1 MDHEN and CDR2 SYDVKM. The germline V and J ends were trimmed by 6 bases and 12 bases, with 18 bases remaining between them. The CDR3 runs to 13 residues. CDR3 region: CASSTPGGFGQFF. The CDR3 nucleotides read TGTGCCAGCAGCACACCCGGGGGTTTTGGGCAGTTCTTC.

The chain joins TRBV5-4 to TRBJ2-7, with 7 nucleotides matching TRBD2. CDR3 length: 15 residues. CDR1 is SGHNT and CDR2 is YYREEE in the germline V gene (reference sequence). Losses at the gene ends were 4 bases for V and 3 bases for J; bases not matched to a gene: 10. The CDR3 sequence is CASSPQWGGLYEQYF. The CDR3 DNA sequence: TGTGCCAGCAGCCCTCAATGGGGGGGTCTCTACGAGCAGTACTTC.

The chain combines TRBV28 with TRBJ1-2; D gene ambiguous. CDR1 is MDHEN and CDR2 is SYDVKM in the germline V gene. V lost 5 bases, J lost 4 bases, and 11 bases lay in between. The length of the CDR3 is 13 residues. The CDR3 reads CASSRAVVYGYTF. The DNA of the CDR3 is TGTGCCAGCAGTCGAGCCGTGGTCTATGGCTACACCTTC.

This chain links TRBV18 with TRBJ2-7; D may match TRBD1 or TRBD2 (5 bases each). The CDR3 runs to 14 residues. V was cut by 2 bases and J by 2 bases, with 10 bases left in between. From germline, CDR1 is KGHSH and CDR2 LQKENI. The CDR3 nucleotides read TGTGCCAGCTCACCATCAGGGACCCCCTACGAGCAGTACTTC. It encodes CASSPSGTPYEQYF.

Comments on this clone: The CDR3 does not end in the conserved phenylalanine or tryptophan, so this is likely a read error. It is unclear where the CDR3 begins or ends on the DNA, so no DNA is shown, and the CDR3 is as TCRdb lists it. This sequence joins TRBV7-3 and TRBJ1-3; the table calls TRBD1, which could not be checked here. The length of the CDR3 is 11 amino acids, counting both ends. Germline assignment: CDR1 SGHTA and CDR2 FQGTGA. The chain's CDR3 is CASSSRQGRTS.

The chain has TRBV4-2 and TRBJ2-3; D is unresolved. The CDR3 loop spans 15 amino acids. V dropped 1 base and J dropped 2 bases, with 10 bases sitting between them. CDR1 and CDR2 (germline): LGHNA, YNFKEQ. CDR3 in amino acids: CASSQAVGFTDTQYF. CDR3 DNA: TGTGCCAGCAGCCAAGCAGTCGGGTTCACAGATACGCAGTATTTT.